A selection of T cell receptor beta chains follows, all from one sample in a study of shared clonotypes between healthy human individuals. Clones were sequenced by immunoSEQ multiplex PCR, and TCRdb holds only the in-frame ones, with some missing. The sample holds about 2.3 million clones, 85% to 95% seen once. Sample: naive CD4+ T cells from PBMCs. Receptors were obtained from a man between 18 and 29 years old in good health. Some clones in this sample may be carry-over from other donors' samples. CDR3s include the opening cysteine and the closing phenylalanine or tryptophan.

>TRBV4-2|TRBJ2-3
CASSQDGTSGRISTDTQYF
>TRBV6-4|TRBJ2-1
CASSDPAGGPEQFF
>TRBV9|TRBJ2-2
CASSPRRQGSGELFF
>TRBV6-1|TRBJ2-1
CASNEAGGSNEQFF
>TRBV4-2|TRBJ1-2
CASSQDLPAGWGYTF
>TRBV19|TRBJ1-2
CASTQTFAIGYTF
>TRBV5-1|TRBJ1-1
CASASQEGTEAFF
>TRBV18|TRBJ2-5
CASSPLIGLAGGQETQYF
>TRBV28|TRBJ1-1
CASSPRWTVYMNTEAFF
>TRBV5-4|TRBJ2-1
CASSTSGRPLGNEQFF
>TRBV28|TRBJ1-1
CASSLIFGIGLNTEAFF
>TRBV7-6|TRBJ2-3
CASRRLRGSDTDTQYF
>TRBV27|TRBJ2-1
CASSPGSPSYNEQFF
>TRBV25-1|TRBJ1-5
CASGGTGVGQPQHF